The 9 T cell receptor beta chains given below trace back to one sample, sequenced in a study of T cell responses to AZD1222 COVID-19 vaccine. This table comes from immunoSEQ multiplex PCR, and its TCRdb copy is limited to in-frame clones, with some not included. The sample holds about 130,000 clones, about nine tenths seen once. This specimen was peripheral blood, taken 28 days after the second AZD1222 dose. These receptors originate from an adult who received the AZD1222 COVID-19 vaccine.

The rearrangement links TRBV7-6 to TRBJ2-7, with 11 bases fitting TRBD2. The J segment lost 2 bases and the V segment lost 0 bases, leaving 6 bases of the junction unmatched. Germline-derived CDR1 and CDR2 are SGHVS and FNYEAQ. CDR3 size: 17 residues. In DNA form, the CDR3 reads TGTGCCAGCAGCTTAGCGGCTAGCGGGGGGCTCGCCTACGAGCAGTACTTC. The encoded protein is CASSLAASGGLAYEQYF.

The V and J genes are TRBV13 and TRBJ1-2; 8 nucleotides agree with TRBD1. V lost 2 bases and J lost 5; bases outside the gene matches: 4. This CDR3 is 14 amino acids long. Germline loops: CDR1 PRHDT, CDR2 FYEKMQ (reference sequence). For the CDR3, the DNA is TGTGCCAGCAGCTTAAATCAGGGGGCTTATGGCTACACCTTC. Its protein product is CASSLNQGAYGYTF.

V gene TRBV2 combines with J gene TRBJ1-1; D is undetermined. V lost 8 bases and J 3 bases, leaving 4 bases between the germline ends. From germline, CDR1 is SNHLY and CDR2 FYNNEI. This CDR3 comprises 10 residues. CDR3 sequence reads: CASGHTEAFF. CDR3 coding DNA: TGTGCCAGCGGGCACACTGAAGCTTTCTTT.

About this clone: The sample contains more than one DNA sequence encoding this CDR3. V is TRBV7-6 and J is TRBJ1-6, with TRBD1 matching 12 bases. The V gene's germline CDR1 is SGHVS and CDR2 FNYEAQ. Germline trimming cut 3 bases from V and 7 bases from J; bases unmatched to any gene: 1. This CDR3 has 15 residues. CDR3: CASSLGQGANSPLHF. The CDR3 nucleotides read TGTGCCAGCAGCTTGGGACAGGGGGCGAATTCACCCCTCCACTTT.

This chain connects TRBV5-1 to TRBJ1-6; D is undetermined. This CDR3 spans 15 amino acids. Germline CDR1 reads SGHRS; CDR2 reads YFSETQ. The V and J ends lost 0 bases and 7 bases respectively, with 11 bases between them. CDR3 protein: CASSLATGTNSPLHF. CDR3 DNA: TGCGCCAGCAGCTTGGCGACTGGTACGAATTCACCCCTCCACTTT.

The J gene is TRBJ2-3, the V gene TRBV7-2, with TRBD2 matching over 9 bases. The CDR3 has 15 amino acids. The V segment lost 5 bases and the J segment 5 bases; nucleotides outside the gene matches: 8. Germline V CDR1 and CDR2: SGHTA, FQGNSA. As DNA, the CDR3 is TGTGCCAGCAGCGAGTGGCGGGGGGGCGGAGATACGCAGTATTTT. It translates to CASSEWRGGGDTQYF.

The chain is built from TRBV6-5 and TRBJ2-1, with D possibly TRBD2 on 6 matching bases. V lost 2 bases and J 4 bases, leaving 9 bases between the germline ends. The CDR3 covers 14 residues. Germline V gene lookup returns CDR1 MNHEY and CDR2 SVGAGI. CDR3: CASSYMRGYNEQFF. The CDR3 DNA sequence: TGTGCCAGCAGTTACATGCGGGGTTACAATGAGCAGTTCTTC.

This chain links TRBV7-2 with TRBJ1-3; no firm D call. V lost 7 bases to trimming and J lost 2 bases, with 9 bases between them. The CDR3 contains 13 residues. The germline V gene has CDR1 SGHTA and CDR2 FQGNSA. The CDR3 DNA reads as TGTGCCAGCAACAGAAGAACTGGAAACACCATATATTTT. It translates to CASNRRTGNTIYF.

The chain couples TRBV14 to TRBJ2-2; no firm D call. Trimming stripped 1 base from V and 7 bases from J, with 10 bases between. From germline, CDR1 is SGHDN and CDR2 FVKESK. The CDR3 sequence is 14 residues long. CDR3 in amino acids: CASSQVTHSGELFF. The CDR3 DNA is TGTGCCAGCAGCCAAGTCACGCACAGCGGGGAGCTGTTTTTT.